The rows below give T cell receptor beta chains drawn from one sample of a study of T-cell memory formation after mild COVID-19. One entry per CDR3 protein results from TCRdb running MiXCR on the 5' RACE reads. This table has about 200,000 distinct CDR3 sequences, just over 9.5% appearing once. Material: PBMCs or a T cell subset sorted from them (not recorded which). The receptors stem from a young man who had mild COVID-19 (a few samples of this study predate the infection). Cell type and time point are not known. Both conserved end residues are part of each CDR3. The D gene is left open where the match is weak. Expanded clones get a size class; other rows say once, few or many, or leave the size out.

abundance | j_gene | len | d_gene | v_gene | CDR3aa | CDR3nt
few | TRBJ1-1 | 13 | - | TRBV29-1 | CSVGRSIGAEAFF | TGCAGCGTGGGCCGGTCAATCGGGGCTGAAGCTTTCTTT
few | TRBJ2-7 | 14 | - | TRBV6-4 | CASTGQGRAYEQYF | TGTGCCAGCACTGGGCAGGGGAGGGCCTACGAGCAGTACTTC
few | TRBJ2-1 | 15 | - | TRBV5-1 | CASSYRESSYNEQFF | TGCGCCAGCAGCTACAGGGAGAGCTCCTACAATGAGCAGTTCTTC
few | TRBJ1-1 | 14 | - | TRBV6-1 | CASTPFGINTEAFF | TGTGCCAGCACCCCCTTCGGGATTAACACTGAAGCTTTCTTT
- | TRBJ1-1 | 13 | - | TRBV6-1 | CASNLLRDTEAFF | TGTGCCAGCAATCTCCTCAGGGACACTGAAGCTTTCTTT
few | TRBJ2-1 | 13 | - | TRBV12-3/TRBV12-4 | CASSPQVGNEQFF | TGTGCCAGCAGTCCCCAGGTGGGGAATGAGCAGTTCTTC
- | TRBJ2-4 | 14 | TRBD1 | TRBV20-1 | CSAATGVGLDIQYF | TGCAGTGCCGCGACAGGGGTCGGCTTAGACATTCAGTACTTC
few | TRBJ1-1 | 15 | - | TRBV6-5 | CASSYLRRQDTEAFF | TGTGCCAGCAGTTACTTGAGAAGGCAGGACACTGAAGCTTTCTTT
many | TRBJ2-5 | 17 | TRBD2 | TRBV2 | CASSEERLAGGQETQYF | TGTGCCAGCAGTGAAGAGAGACTAGCGGGGGGGCAAGAGACCCAGTACTTC
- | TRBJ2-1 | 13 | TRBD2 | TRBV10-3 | CAIGASGGNEQFF | TGTGCCATCGGGGCTAGCGGGGGCAATGAGCAGTTCTTC
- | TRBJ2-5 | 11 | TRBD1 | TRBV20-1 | CSIGTGETQYF | TGCAGCATTGGGACAGGGGAGACCCAGTACTTC
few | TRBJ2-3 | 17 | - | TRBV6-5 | CASSYYRGRASTDTQYF | TGTGCCAGCAGTTACTACAGAGGGCGGGCTAGCACAGATACGCAGTATTTT
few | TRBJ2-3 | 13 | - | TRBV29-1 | CSVELDGTDTQYF | TGCAGCGTTGAATTGGACGGTACAGATACGCAGTATTTT
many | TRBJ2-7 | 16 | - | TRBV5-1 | CASSLGSPGWSHEQYF | TGCGCCAGCAGCTTGGGGTCTCCGGGTTGGTCCCACGAGCAGTACTTC
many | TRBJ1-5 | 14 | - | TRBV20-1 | CSAQDRLSNQPQHF | TGCAGTGCTCAAGACAGGCTTAGCAATCAGCCCCAGCATTTT
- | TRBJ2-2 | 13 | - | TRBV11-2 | CASSLWGTGELFF | TGTGCCAGCAGCTTATGGGGTACCGGGGAGCTGTTTTTT
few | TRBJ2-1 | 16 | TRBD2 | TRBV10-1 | CASSALPSGGVDEQFF | TGCGCCAGCAGTGCTCTCCCTAGCGGGGGGGTAGATGAGCAGTTCTTC
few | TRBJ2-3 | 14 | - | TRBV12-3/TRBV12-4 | CASSRDTSTDTQYF | TGTGCCAGCAGTCGGGACACTAGCACAGATACGCAGTATTTT
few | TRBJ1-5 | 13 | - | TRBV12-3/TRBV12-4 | CASGLGRAQPQHF | TGTGCCAGCGGGCTAGGAAGGGCTCAGCCCCAGCATTTT
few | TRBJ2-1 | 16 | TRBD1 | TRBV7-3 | CASSRSSGTGGNEQFF | TGTGCCAGCAGCCGGAGCTCCGGGACAGGGGGCAATGAGCAGTTCTTC
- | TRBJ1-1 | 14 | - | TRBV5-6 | CASSLTDLNTEAFF | TGTGCCAGCAGCCTGACAGACCTGAACACTGAAGCTTTCTTT
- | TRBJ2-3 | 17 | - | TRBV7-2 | CASSLATAWPGTDTQYF | TGTGCCAGCAGCTTAGCCACAGCATGGCCGGGCACAGATACGCAGTATTTT